These T cell receptor beta chains were read from a single sample in a study of shared clonotypes between healthy human individuals. The table came from immunoSEQ multiplex PCR; TCRdb's copy has only in-frame clones and leaves some out. The sample lists 800,000 to 1,200,000 clones; 70% to 80% were seen once. Input material: memory CD4+ T cells from PBMCs. These receptors were collected from a man in his late teens or twenties in good health. Some clones in this sample may be carry-over from other donors' samples. Both conserved end residues are part of each CDR3. The D gene is left open where the match is weak. The listing skips clone size in some rows; elsewhere it reads once, few, many or a size class.

CDR3 length	D gene	V gene	clone size	J gene	CDR3 DNA	CDR3 protein
15	TRBD2	TRBV4-1	.	TRBJ2-3	TGCGCCAGCAGCCGACTCAAGCGGGAACTAAATACGCAGTATTTT	CASSRLKRELNTQYF
16	TRBD2	TRBV28	.	TRBJ2-2	TGTGCCAGCAGAATCGGGGGCGGGAGGGCCCCCGGGGAGCTGTTTTTT	CASRIGGGRAPGELFF
16	TRBD1	TRBV15	.	TRBJ1-3	TGTGCCACCAGCAGAGATCAGGGGGCGGGTGGAAACACCATATATTTT	CATSRDQGAGGNTIYF
15	TRBD1	TRBV28	many	TRBJ2-7	TGTGCCAGCAGTTCCCCGGGACAGGGCTCCTACGAGCAGTACTTC	CASSSPGQGSYEQYF
16	.	TRBV6-6	.	TRBJ1-5	TGTGCCAGCAGTTACGGGGGTCAGACTAGCAATCAGCCCCAGCATTTT	CASSYGGQTSNQPQHF
15	TRBD1	TRBV9	.	TRBJ1-2	TGTGCCAGCAGCGTAGGCCCTGGTGCAGGGGGTGGCTACACCTTC	CASSVGPGAGGGYTF
13	.	TRBV7-6	few	TRBJ2-7	TGTGCCAGCAGCTTAGGGCAGAACAGCGAGCAGTACTTC	CASSLGQNSEQYF
13	.	TRBV6-6	.	TRBJ2-4	TGTGCCAGCATGAGGCAGGGCGCAAACATTCAGTACTTC	CASMRQGANIQYF
15	TRBD2	TRBV27	.	TRBJ2-3	TGTGCCAGCAGGGGGGAGGGACTAAGCACAGATACGCAGTATTTT	CASRGEGLSTDTQYF
18	TRBD2	TRBV10-1	.	TRBJ2-3	TGCGCCAGCAGTGAAGGAAAAAGCGGGGTTTCTAGCACAGATACGCAGTATTTT	CASSEGKSGVSSTDTQYF
15	.	TRBV28	.	TRBJ2-7	TGTGCCAGCAGCCCTTCGGACAAGAGCTCCTACGAGCAGTACTTC	CASSPSDKSSYEQYF
14	TRBD2	TRBV5-1	.	TRBJ2-3	TGCGCCAGCAGCAAGACTAGCGAGGGAGATACGCAGTATTTT	CASSKTSEGDTQYF
16	.	TRBV4-1	.	TRBJ1-3	TGCGCCAGCAGCCAAGAGGGGGCCCGCTCTGGAAACACCATATATTTT	CASSQEGARSGNTIYF
14	.	TRBV2	.	TRBJ2-1	TGTGCCAGCAGTGCTAGAGGAGACTACAATGAGCAGTTCTTC	CASSARGDYNEQFF
15	.	TRBV25-1	.	TRBJ1-1	TGTGCCAGCGGTACGGGAGGGACGAAAAACACTGAAGCTTTCTTT	CASGTGGTKNTEAFF
11	.	TRBV28	.	TRBJ2-5	TGTGCCAGCAGAACACGGGAGACCCAGTACTTC	CASRTRETQYF
15	TRBD2	TRBV6-5	.	TRBJ2-7	TGTGCCAGCAGTCGGACTAGCGGGAGATCCGTGGCGAAGTACTTC	CASSRTSGRSVAKYF
16	TRBD1	TRBV18	.	TRBJ1-5	TGTGCCAGCTCACCACCGTCGACAGGGGGAAGACAGCCCCAGCATTTT	CASSPPSTGGRQPQHF
12	.	TRBV28	.	TRBJ2-5	TGTGCCAGCAGTGAGTCTTGGGAGACCCAGTACTTC	CASSESWETQYF
12	.	TRBV28	.	TRBJ1-1	TGTGCCAGTCAGACAGGAGAGATGCCAGCTTTCTTT	CASQTGEMPAFF
15	.	TRBV6-1	.	TRBJ2-7	TGTGCCAGCAGTCCGACTAGTTCCCACTCCTACGAGCAGTACTTC	CASSPTSSHSYEQYF
13	.	TRBV7-2	many	TRBJ2-7	TGTGCCAGCAGCTCGACACACTCCTACGAGCAGTACTTC	CASSSTHSYEQYF
13	.	TRBV30	once	TRBJ2-5	TGTGCCTGGGGAAAGGGACGGGGAGAGACCCAGTACTTC	CAWGKGRGETQYF
14	.	TRBV2	.	TRBJ1-4	TGTGCCAGCAATCTAGACGGCGAGGATGAAAAACTGTTTTTT	CASNLDGEDEKLFF
15	.	TRBV6-5	.	TRBJ1-5	TGTGCCAGCAGTCGTGAGGGGACTGGAAATCAGCCCCAGCATTTT	CASSREGTGNQPQHF